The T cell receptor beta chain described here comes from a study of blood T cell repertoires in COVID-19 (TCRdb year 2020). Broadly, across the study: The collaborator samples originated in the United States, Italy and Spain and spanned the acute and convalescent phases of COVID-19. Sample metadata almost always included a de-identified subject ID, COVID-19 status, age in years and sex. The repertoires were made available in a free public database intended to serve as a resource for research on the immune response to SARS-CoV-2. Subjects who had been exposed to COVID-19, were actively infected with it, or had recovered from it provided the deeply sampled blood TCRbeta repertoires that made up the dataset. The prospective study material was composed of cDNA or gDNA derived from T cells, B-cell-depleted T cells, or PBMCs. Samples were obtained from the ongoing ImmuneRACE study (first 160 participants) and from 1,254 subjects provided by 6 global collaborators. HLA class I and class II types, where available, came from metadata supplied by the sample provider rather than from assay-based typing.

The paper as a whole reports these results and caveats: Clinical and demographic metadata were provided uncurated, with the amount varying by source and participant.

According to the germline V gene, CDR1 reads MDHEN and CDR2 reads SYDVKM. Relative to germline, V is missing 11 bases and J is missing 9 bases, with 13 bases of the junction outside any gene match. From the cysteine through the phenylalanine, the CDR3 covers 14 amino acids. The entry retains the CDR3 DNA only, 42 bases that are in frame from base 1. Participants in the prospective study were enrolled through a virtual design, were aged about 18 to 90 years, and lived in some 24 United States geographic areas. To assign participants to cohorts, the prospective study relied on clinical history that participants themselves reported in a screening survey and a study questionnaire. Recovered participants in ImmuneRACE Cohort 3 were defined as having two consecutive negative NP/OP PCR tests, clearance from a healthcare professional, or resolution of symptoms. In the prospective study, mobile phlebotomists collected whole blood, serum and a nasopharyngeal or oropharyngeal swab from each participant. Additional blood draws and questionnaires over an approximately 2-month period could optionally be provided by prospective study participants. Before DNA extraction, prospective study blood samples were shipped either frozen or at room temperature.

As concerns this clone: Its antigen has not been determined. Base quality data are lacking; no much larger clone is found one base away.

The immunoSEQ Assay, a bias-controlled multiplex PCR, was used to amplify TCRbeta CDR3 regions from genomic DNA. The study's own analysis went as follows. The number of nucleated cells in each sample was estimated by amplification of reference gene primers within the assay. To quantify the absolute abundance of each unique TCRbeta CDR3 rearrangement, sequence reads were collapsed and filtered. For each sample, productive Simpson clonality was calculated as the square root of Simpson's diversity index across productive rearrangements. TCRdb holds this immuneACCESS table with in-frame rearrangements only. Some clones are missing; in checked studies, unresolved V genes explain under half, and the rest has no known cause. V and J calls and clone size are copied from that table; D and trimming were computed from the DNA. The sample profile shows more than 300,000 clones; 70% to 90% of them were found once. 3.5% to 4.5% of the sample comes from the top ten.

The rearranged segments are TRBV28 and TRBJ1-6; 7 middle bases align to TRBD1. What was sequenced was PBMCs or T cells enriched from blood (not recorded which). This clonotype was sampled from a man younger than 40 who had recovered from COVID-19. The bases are TGTGCCGGGGCCCGGACAGGTGAACCTTCACCCCTCCACTTT. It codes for CAGARTGEPSPLHF.